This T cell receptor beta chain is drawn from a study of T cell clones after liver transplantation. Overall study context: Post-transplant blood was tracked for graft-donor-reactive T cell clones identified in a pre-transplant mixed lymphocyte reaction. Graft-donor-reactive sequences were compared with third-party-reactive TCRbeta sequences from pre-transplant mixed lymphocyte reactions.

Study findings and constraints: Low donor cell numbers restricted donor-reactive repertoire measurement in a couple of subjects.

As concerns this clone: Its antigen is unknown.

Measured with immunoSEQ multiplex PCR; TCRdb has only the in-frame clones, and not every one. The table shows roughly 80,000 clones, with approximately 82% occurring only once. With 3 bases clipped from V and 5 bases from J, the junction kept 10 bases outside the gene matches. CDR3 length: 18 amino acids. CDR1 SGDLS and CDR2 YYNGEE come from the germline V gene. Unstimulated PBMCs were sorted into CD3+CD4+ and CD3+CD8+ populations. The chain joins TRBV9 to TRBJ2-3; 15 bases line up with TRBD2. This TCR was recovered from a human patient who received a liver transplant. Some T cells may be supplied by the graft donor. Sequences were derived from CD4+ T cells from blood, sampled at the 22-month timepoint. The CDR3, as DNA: TGTGCCAGCAGCGCCAGAACGGGACTAGCGGGGGGACAAGATACGCAGTATTTT. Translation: CASSARTGLAGGQDTQYF. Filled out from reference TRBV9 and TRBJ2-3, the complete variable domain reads DSGVTQTPKHLITATGQRVTLRCSPRSGDLSVYWYQQSLDQGLQFLIQYYNGEERAKGNILERFSAQQFPDLHSELNLSSLELGDSALYFCASSARTGLAGGQDTQYFGPGTRLTVL.